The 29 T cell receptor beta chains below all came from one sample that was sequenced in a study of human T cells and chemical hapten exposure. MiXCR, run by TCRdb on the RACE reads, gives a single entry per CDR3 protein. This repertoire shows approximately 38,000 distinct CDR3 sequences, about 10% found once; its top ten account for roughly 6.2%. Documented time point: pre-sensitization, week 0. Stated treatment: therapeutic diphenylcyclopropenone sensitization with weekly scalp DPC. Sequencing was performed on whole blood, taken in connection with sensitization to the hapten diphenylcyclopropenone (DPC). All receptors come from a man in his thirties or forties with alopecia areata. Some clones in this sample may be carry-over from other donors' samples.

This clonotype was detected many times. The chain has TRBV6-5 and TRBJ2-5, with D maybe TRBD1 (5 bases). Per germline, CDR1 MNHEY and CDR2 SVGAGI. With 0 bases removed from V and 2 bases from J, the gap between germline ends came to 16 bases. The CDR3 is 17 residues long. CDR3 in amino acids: CASSYSPGRAGQETQYF. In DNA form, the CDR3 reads TGTGCCAGCAGTTACTCCCCGGGCAGGGCCGGTCAAGAGACCCAGTACTTC.

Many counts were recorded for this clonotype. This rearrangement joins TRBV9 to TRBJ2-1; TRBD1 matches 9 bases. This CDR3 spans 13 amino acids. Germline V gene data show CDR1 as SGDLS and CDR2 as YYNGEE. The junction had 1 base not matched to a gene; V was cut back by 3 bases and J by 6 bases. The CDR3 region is CASSETGGNEQFF. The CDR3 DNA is TGTGCCAGCAGCGAGACAGGGGGCAATGAGCAGTTCTTC. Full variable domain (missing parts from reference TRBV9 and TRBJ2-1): DSGVTQTPKHLITATGQRVTLRCSPRSGDLSVYWYQQSLDQGLQFLIQYYNGEERAKGNILERFSAQQFPDLHSELNLSSLELGDSALYFCASSETGGNEQFFGPGTRLTVL.

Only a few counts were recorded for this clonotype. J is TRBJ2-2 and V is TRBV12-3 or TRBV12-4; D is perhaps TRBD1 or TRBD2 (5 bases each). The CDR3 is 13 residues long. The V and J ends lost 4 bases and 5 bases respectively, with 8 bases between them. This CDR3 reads CASSWGWTGELFF. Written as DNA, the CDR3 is TGTGCCAGCAGTTGGGGGTGGACCGGGGAGCTGTTTTTT.

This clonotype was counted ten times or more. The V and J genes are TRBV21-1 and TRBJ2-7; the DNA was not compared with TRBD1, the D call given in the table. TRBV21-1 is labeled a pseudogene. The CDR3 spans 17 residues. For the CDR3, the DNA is TGTGCCAGCAGCAAAGAAGAAGAAAGACAGGGGCAGTTGGAGCAGTACTTC. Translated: CASSKEEERQGQLEQYF.

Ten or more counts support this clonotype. The CDR3 here is CASSLEAGRQETQYF. DNA of the CDR3: TGTGCCAGCAGCTTAGAGGCAGGTAGACAAGAGACCCAGTACTTC. The rearrangement uses TRBV7-8 and TRBJ2-5; no clear D. Germline V lookup: CDR1 SGHVS, CDR2 FQNEAQ. This CDR3 region has 15 residues. The V end was cut by 1 base, the J end by 2 bases, with 11 bases between.

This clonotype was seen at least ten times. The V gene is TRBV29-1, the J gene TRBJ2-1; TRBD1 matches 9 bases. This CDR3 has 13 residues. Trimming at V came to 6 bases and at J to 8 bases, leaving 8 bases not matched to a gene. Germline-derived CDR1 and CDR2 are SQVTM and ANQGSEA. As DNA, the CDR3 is TGCAGCGTCGAGGGACAGGGAGGGGATGAGCAGTTCTTC. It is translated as CSVEGQGGDEQFF.

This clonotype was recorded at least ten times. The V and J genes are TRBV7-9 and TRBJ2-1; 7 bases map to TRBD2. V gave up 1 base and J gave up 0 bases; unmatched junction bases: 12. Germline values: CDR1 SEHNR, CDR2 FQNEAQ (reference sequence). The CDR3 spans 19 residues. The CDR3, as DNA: TGTGCCAGCAGCTTAGGCGTACGCGGCGGGAGACCCTCCTACAATGAGCAGTTCTTC. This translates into CASSLGVRGGRPSYNEQFF.

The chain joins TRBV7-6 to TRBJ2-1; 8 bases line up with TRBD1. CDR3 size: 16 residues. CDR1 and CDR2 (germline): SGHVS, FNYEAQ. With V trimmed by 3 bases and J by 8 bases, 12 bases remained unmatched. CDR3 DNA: TGTGCCAGCAGCTTGATACAGGGGGTACCTTCGGATGAGCAGTTCTTC. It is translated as CASSLIQGVPSDEQFF. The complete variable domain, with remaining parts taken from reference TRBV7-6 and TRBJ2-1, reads GAGVSQSPRYKVTKRGQDVALRCDPISGHVSLYWYRQALGQGPEFLTYFNYEAQQDKSGLPNDRFSAERPEGSISTLTIQRTEQRDSAMYRCASSLIQGVPSDEQFFGPGTRLTVL.

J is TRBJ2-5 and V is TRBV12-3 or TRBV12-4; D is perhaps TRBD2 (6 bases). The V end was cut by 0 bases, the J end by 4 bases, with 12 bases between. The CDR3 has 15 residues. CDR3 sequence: CASSLAPWRGETQYF. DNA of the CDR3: TGTGCCAGCAGTTTAGCCCCCTGGAGGGGAGAGACCCAGTACTTC.

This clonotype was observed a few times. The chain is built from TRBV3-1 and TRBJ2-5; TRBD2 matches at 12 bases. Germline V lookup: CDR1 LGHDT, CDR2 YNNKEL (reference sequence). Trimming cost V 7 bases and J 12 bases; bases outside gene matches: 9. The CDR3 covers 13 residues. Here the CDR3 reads CASKEASGRAKYF. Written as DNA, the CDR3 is TGTGCCAGCAAGGAGGCTAGCGGGAGGGCCAAGTACTTC.

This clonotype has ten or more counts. The DNA of the CDR3 is TGTGCCCTGGCGGACCAAGAGACCCAGTACTTC. It specifies CALADQETQYF. The genes are TRBV12-5 and TRBJ2-5; D gene ambiguous. The CDR3 runs to 11 residues. The germline V gene encodes CDR1 LGHNT and CDR2 FRNRAP.

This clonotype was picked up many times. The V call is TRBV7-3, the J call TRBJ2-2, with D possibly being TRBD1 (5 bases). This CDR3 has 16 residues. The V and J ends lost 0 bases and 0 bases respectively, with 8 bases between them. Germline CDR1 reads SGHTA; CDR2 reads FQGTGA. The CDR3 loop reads CASSLTGAANTGELFF. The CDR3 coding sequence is TGTGCCAGCAGCTTAACAGGGGCCGCGAACACCGGGGAGCTGTTTTTT.

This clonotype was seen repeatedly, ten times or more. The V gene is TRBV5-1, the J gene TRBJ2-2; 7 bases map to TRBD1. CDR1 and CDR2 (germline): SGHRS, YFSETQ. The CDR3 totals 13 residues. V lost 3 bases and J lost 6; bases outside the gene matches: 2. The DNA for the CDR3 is TGCGCCAGCAGCTCACAGGGGTCCGGGGAGCTGTTTTTT. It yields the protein CASSSQGSGELFF.

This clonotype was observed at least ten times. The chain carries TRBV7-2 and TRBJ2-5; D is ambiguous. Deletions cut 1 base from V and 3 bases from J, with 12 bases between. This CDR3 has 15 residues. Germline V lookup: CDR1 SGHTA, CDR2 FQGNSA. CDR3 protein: CASSLGGAVEETQYF. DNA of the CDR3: TGTGCCAGCAGCTTAGGCGGTGCAGTTGAAGAGACCCAGTACTTC.

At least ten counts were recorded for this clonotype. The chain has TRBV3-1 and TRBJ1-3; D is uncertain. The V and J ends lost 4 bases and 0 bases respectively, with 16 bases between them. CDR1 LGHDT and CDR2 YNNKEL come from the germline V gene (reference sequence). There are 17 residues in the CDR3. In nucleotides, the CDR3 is TGTGCCAGCAGCCCCTCCCCGTTGGCAGTCTCTGGAAACACCATATATTTT. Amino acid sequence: CASSPSPLAVSGNTIYF.

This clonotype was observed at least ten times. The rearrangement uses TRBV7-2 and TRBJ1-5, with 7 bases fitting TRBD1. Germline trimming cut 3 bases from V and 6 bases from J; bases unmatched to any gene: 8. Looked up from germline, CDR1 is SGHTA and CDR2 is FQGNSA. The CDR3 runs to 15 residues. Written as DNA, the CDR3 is TGTGCCAGCAGCTTTGAGACAGGGCCATTTCAGCCCCAGCATTTT. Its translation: CASSFETGPFQPQHF.

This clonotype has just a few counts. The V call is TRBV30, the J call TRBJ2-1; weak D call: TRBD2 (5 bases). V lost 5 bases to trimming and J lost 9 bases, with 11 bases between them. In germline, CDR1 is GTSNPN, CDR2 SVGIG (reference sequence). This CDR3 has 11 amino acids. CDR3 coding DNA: TGTGCCTGGCAGCAACGGGGTGAGCAGTTCTTC. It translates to CAWQQRGEQFF.

The CDR3 DNA sequence: TGCAGTGCTAGAGATTGGGCCAGGGTAGACTACGAGCAGTACTTC. Its translation: CSARDWARVDYEQYF. The genes are TRBV20-1 and TRBJ2-7; maybe TRBD1 (5 bases). V was pared by 0 bases and J by 3 bases, with 15 bases between. CDR3 size: 15 residues. Germline assignment: CDR1 DFQATT and CDR2 SNEGSKA (reference sequence).

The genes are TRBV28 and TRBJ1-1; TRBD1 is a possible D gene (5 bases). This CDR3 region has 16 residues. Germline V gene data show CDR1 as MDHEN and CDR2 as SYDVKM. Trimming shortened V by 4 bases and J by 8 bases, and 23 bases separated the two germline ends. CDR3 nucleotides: TGTGCCAGCAGTTCCCCAGTACCAGCAGGGTTTGGGGAAGCTTTCTTT. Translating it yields CASSSPVPAGFGEAFF.

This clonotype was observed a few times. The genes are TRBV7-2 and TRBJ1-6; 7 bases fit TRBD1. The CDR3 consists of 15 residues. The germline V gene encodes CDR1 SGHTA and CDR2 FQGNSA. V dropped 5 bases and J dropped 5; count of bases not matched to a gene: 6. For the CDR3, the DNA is TGTGCCAGCAGCATCACCGGGACAGATAATTCACCCCTCCACTTT. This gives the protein CASSITGTDNSPLHF.

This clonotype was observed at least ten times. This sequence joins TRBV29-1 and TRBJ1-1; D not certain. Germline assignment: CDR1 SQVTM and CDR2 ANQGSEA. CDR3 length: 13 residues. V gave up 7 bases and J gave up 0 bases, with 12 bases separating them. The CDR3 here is CSASAGMNTEAFF. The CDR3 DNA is TGCAGCGCCTCGGCGGGTATGAACACTGAAGCTTTCTTT. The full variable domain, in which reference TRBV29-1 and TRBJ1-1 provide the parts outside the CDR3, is SAVISQKPSRDICQRGTSLTIQCQVDSQVTMMFWYRQQPGQSLTLIATANQGSEATYESGFVIDKFPISRPNLTFSTLTVSNMSPEDSSIYLCSASAGMNTEAFFGQGTRLTVV.

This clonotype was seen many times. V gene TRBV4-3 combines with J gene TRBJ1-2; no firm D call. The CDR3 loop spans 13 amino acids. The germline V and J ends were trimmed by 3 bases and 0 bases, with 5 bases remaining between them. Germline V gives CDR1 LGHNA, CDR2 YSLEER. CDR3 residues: CASSQQSNYGYTF. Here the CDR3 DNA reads TGCGCCAGCAGCCAGCAGTCTAACTATGGCTACACCTTC.

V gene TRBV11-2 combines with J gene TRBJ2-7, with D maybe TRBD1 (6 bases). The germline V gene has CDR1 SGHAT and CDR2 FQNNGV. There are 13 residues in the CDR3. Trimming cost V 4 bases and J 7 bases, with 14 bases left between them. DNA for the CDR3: TGTGCCAGCAGCTACCCCACGGACAGAGAGCAGTACTTC. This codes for CASSYPTDREQYF. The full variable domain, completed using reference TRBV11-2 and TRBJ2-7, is EAGVAQSPRYKIIEKRQSVAFWCNPISGHATLYWYQQILGQGPKLLIQFQNNGVVDDSQLPKDRFSAERLKGVDSTLKIQPAKLEDSAVYLCASSYPTDREQYFGPGTRLTVT.

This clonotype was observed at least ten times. The CDR3 reads CASSLVWGNIQYF. For the CDR3, the DNA is TGTGCCAGCAGCTTAGTTTGGGGGAACATTCAGTACTTC. The chain links TRBV7-9 to TRBJ2-4; D is possibly TRBD1 or TRBD2 (5 bases each). Germline CDR1 reads SEHNR; CDR2 reads FQNEAQ (reference sequence). The CDR3 runs 13 residues. V was shortened by 1 base and J by 7 bases, with 8 bases between the two germline ends. Full variable domain (remainder filled in from reference TRBV7-9 and TRBJ2-4): DTGVSQNPRHKITKRGQNVTFRCDPISEHNRLYWYRQTLGQGPEFLTYFQNEAQLEKSRLLSDRFSAERPKGSFSTLEIQRTEQGDSAMYLCASSLVWGNIQYFGAGTRLSVL.

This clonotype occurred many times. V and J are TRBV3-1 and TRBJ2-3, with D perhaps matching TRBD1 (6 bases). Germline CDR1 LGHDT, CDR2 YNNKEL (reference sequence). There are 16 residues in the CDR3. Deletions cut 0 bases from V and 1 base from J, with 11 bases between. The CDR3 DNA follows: TGTGCCAGCAGCCAAGATCCAGGGGTGGGCACAGATACGCAGTATTTT. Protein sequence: CASSQDPGVGTDTQYF.

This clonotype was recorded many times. The CDR3 region has the DNA TGTGCCAGCAGTGGTCCGCGGCTTGGTGAAAAACTGTTTTTT. Amino acid sequence: CASSGPRLGEKLFF. The genes are TRBV25-1 and TRBJ1-4, with D unresolved. V was cut by 4 bases and J by 7 bases, with 13 bases left in between. Per the germline V gene, CDR1 is MGHDK and CDR2 is SYGVNS. The CDR3 sequence is 14 residues long.

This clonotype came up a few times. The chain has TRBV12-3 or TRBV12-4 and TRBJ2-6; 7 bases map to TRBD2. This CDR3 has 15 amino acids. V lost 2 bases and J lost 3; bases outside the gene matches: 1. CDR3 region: CASSLPGGGANVLTF. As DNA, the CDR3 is TGTGCCAGCAGTTTACCGGGGGGTGGGGCCAACGTCCTGACTTTC.

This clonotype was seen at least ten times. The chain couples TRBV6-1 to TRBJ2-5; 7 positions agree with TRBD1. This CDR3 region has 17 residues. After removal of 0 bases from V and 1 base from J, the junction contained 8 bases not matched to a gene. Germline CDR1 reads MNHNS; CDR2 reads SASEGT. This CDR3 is CASSEAPGQFSQETQYF. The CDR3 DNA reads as TGTGCCAGCAGTGAAGCCCCGGGACAGTTTAGCCAAGAGACCCAGTACTTC.

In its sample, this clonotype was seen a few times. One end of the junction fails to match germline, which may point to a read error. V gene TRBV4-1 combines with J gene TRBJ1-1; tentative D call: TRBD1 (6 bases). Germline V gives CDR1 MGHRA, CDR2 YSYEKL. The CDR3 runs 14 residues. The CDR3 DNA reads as TGCGCCAGCAGCCAACAAGTAAGGGGGACTGAAGCCTTCTTT. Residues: CASSQQVRGTEAFF.